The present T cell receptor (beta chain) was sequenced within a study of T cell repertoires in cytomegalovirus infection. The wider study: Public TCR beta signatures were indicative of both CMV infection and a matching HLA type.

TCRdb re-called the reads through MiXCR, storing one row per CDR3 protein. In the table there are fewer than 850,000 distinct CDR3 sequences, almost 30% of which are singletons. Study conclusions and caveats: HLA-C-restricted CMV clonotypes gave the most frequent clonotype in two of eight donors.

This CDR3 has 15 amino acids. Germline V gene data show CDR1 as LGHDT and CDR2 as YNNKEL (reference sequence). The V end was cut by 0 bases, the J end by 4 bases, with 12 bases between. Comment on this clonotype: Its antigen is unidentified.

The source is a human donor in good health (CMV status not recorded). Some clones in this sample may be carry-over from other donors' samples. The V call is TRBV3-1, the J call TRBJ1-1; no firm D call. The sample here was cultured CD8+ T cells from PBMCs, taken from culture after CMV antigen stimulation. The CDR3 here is CASSQEERVATEAFF. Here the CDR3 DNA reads TGTGCCAGCAGCCAAGAAGAGCGGGTGGCCACTGAAGCTTTCTTT. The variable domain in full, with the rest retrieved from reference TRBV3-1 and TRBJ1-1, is DTAVSQTPKYLVTQMGNDKSIKCEQNLGHDTMYWYKQDSKKFLKIMFSYNNKELIINETVPNRFSPKSPDKAHLNLHINSLELGDSAVYFCASSQEERVATEAFFGQGTRLTVV.